The T cell receptor (beta chain) under discussion was sequenced for a study of T cell responses to AZD1222 COVID-19 vaccine (dated by TCRdb to about 2021). In terms of the full investigation: AZD1222 recipients given second doses at about 4 weeks or at about 12 weeks were pooled, since spike-specific TCR depth and breadth were not found to differ between the two schedules. TCR sequencing covered over 230 trial participants: around 210 given two doses of AZD1222 and about 26 given two doses of MenACWY control vaccine. Enrollment into the trials was organized by age into subgroups of 18-55, 56-69 and 70-plus years, and those subgroups contained about 160, 30 and 59 TCR-sequenced participants, respectively.

The CDR3 regions of human TCRbeta chains were subjected to immunosequencing. Per the source publication's procedure: TCRs in the repertoires were compared against a reference library of SARS-CoV-2-specific TCRs that had been generated with the MIRA antigen-specificity platform. Breadth was defined as the fraction of unique TCRs that were SARS-CoV-2-associated, and depth was defined as the fraction of total T cells that were SARS-CoV-2-associated. Using the MIRA data, each spike-specific TCR was assigned both to the spike region to which the TCR was reactive and to a CD4 or CD8 class. Log10-transformed breadth and depth values were compared by one-way ANOVA with Sidak's multiple comparisons tests. TCRdb carries this immuneACCESS record with in-frame sequences only. Its versions omit some clonotypes, under half of them owing to an unresolved V gene in the studies checked, with the rest unexplained. V, J and clone size reflect that table, while D and trimming were determined from the DNA. Present in this sample are about 170,000 clones, less than 95% of which were seen just once. 2.5% to 3% of the sample is held by the ten biggest clonotypes.

The paper as a whole reports these results and caveats: Participants were mostly white British and included more females than males, and it was suggested by the authors that clonal diversity may have been underestimated. Reportedly, almost half of the unique spike-specific TCRs recognized epitopes lying outside the regions that are mutated in the B.1.351 and B.1.1.7 variants. In the small 56-69-year group, the increase in depth fell short of significance, most likely because of low power. The vaccine-associated CD4 TCRs covered the entire spike protein, and the dominant responses fell in regions 160-218 and 743-854. After two AZD1222 doses, spike-specific TCR breadth and depth were significantly higher than at day 0 and than in MenACWY recipients. Only 5 to 7 AZD1222 recipients were SARS-CoV-2 seropositive at baseline, limiting conclusions about previously exposed vaccinees. No day 14 peak-response samples were available, so repertoires were characterized only after the peak T cell response.

This clone has just one count. The clone's antigen remains unknown. No much larger clone is present one base from it, and per-base qualities are unavailable. CDR1 and CDR2, per the germline V gene, are SGHTA and FQGNSA. Counted from cysteine to phenylalanine, this CDR3 has 14 amino acids. CDR3 DNA is the only sequence kept; it has 42 bases, read in frame from the first base. V lost 3 bases and J lost 3 bases; the stretch between them is 9 bases long. This specimen's time point label, per the study, means: baseline before first vaccination. Vaccinee samples were obtained from the UK trials COV001 and COV002, which included a single-blind randomized controlled phase 2/3 trial of AZD1222 (ChAdOx1 nCoV-19) in healthy adults. For TCRbeta chain sequencing, PBMC samples from trial participants were taken at day 0 and at day 28 after the second dose.

This TCR came from an adult in good health. The material sequenced was peripheral blood, taken on day 0 of AZD1222 vaccination. Recombination connected TRBV7-2 to TRBJ1-3; a weak D assignment points to TRBD1 (5 bases agree). The CDR3 has the sequence CASSFWGIGNTIYF. The sequenced DNA: TGTGCCAGCAGCTTTTGGGGGATTGGAAACACCATATATTTT.